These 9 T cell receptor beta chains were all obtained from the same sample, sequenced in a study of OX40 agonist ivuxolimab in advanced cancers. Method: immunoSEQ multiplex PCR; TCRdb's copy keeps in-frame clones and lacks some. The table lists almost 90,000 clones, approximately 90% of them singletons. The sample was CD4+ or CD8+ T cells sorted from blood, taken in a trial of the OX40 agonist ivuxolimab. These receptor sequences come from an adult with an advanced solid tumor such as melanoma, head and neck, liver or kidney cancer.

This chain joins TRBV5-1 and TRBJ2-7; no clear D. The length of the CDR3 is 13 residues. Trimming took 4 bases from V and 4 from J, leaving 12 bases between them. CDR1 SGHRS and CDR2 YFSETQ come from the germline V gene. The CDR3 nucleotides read TGCGCCAGCAGCGACGCTGGGCCTTACGAGCAGTACTTC. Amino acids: CASSDAGPYEQYF. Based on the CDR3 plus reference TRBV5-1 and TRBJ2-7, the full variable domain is KAGVTQTPRYLIKTRGQQVTLSCSPISGHRSVSWYQQTPGQGLQFLFEYFSETQRNKGNFPGRFSGRQFSNSRSEMNVSTLELGDSALYLCASSDAGPYEQYFGPGTRLTVT.

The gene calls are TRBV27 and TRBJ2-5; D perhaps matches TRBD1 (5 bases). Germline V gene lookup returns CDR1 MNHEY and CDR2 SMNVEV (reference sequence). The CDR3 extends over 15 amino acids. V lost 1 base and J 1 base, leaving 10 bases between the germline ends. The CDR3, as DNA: TGTGCCAGCAGTTTATGGGGCGAAGTCCAAGAGACCCAGTACTTC. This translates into CASSLWGEVQETQYF.

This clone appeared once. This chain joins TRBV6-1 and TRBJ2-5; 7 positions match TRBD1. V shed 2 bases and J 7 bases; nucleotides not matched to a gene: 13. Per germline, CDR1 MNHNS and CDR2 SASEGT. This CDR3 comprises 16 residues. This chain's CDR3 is CASSERGGADWTTQYF. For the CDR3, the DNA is TGTGCCAGCAGTGAAAGAGGGGGCGCAGACTGGACGACCCAGTACTTC.

CDR3 sequence (DNA): TGTGCCAGCAACCGGGACAGGGCATACAATGAGCAGTTCTTC. This codes for CASNRDRAYNEQFF. This sequence joins TRBV6-4 and TRBJ2-1; TRBD1 aligns across 9 bases. The length of the CDR3 is 14 residues. The germline gives CDR1 MRHNA, CDR2 SNTAGT. J was trimmed by 4 bases and V by 7 bases; bases with no gene match: 5.

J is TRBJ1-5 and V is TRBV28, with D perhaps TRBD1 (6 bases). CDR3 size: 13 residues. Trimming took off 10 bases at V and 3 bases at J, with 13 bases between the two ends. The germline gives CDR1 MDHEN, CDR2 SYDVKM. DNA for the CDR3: TGTGCCATCAGGGGCAGCCTCAATCAGCCCCAGCATTTT. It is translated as CAIRGSLNQPQHF. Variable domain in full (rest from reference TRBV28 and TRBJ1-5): DVKVTQSSRYLVKRTGEKVFLECVQDMDHENMFWYRQDPGLGLRLIYFSYDVKMKEKGDIPEGYSVSREKKERFSLILESASTNQTSMYLCAIRGSLNQPQHFGDGTRLSIL.

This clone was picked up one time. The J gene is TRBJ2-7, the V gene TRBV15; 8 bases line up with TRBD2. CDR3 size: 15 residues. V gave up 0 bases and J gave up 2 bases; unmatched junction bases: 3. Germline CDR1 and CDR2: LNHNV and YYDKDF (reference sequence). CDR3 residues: CATSREFSGAYEQYF. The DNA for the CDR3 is TGTGCCACCAGCAGAGAGTTTAGCGGGGCCTACGAGCAGTACTTC.

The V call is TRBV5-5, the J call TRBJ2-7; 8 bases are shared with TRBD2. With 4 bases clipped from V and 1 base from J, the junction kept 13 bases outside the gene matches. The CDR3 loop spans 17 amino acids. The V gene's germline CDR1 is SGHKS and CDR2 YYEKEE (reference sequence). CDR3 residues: CASSVQPGTRGSYEQYF. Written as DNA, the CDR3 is TGTGCCAGCAGCGTACAACCAGGGACTAGGGGTTCCTACGAGCAGTACTTC.

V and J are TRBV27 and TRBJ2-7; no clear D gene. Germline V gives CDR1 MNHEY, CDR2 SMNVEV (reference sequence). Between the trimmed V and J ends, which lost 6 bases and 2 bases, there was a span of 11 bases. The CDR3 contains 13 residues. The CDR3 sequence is CASRPTPTYEQYF. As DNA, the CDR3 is TGTGCCAGCAGACCGACTCCGACCTACGAGCAGTACTTC.

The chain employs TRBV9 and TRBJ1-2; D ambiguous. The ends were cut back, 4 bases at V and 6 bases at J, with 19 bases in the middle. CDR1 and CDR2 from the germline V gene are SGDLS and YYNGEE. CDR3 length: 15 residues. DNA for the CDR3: TGTGCCAGCAGCCCTCGGGCAGGAGGGTCTGATGGCTACACCTTC. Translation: CASSPRAGGSDGYTF.